The clone carrying this TCR beta chain came up a few times. The data stem from a study of beta chain features in type 1 diabetes. The CDR3 runs to 17 residues. Trimming cost V 2 bases and J 6 bases, with 17 bases left between them. Germline CDR1 MNHEY, CDR2 SMNVEV (reference sequence). Sequencing targeted expressed TCRB transcripts, as all isolated RNA had been reverse transcribed. Sequencing used immunoSEQ multiplex PCR; TCRdb keeps in-frame clones, though not all of them. Among hundreds of thousands of clones listed, approximately 14% were seen once. This clonotype was obtained from a man younger than 45 in good health. This chain links TRBV27 with TRBJ2-6; D is perhaps TRBD1 or TRBD2 (5 bases each). Sequencing was done on a sample of central memory CD4+ T cells from blood. CDR3 in DNA: TGTGCCAGCAGTTTAGAGTCGGGGCGCTGGGAGGCCAACGTCCTGACTTTC. It codes for CASSLESGRWEANVLTF.